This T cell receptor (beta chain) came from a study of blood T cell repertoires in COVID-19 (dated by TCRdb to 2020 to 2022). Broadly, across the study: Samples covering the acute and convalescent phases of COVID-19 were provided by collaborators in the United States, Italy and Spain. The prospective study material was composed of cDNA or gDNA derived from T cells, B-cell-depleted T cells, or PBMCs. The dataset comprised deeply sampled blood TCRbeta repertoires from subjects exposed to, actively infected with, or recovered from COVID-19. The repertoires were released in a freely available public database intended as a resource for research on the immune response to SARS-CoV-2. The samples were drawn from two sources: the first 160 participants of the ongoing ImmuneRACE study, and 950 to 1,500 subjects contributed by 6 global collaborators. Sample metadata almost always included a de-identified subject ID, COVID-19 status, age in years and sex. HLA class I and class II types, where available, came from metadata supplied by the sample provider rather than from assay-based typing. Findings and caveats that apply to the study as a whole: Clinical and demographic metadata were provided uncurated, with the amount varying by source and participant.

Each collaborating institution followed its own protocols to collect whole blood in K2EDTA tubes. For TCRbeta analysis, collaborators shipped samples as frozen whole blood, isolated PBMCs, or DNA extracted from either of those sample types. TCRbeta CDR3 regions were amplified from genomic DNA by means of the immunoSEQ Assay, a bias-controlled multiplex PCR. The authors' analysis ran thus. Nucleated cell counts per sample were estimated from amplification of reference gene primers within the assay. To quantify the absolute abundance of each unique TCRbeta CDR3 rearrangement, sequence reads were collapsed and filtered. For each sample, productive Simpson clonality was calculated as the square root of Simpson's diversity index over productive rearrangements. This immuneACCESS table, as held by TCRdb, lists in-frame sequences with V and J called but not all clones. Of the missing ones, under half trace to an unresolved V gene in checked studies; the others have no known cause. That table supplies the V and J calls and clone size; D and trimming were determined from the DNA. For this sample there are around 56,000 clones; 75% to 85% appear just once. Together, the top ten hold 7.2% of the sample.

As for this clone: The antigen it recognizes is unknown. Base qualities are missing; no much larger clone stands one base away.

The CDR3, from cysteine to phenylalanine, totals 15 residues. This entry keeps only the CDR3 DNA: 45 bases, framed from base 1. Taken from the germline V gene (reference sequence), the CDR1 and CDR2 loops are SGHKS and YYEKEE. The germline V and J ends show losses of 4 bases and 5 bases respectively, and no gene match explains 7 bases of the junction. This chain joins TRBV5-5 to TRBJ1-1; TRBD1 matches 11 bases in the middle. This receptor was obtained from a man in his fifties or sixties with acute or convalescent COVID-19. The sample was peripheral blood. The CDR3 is CASSNRDRGGTEAFF. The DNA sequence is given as TGTGCCAGCAGCAACCGGGACAGGGGGGGAACTGAAGCTTTCTTT. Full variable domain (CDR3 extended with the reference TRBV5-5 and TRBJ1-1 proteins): DAGVTQSPTHLIKTRGQQVTLRCSPISGHKSVSWYQQVLGQGPQFIFQYYEKEERGRGNFPDRFSARQFPNYSSELNVNALLLGDSALYLCASSNRDRGGTEAFFGQGTRLTVV.